The 18 T cell receptor beta chains presented below share a single source sample, sequenced in a study of OX40 agonist ivuxolimab in advanced cancers. TCRdb's copy holds only in-frame clones and misses some; the assay was immunoSEQ multiplex PCR. The sample shows about 85,000 clones, about nine tenths of them seen only once. The sequenced sample was CD4+ or CD8+ T cells sorted from blood, obtained in a trial of the OX40 agonist ivuxolimab. These receptors originate from an adult with an advanced solid tumor such as melanoma, head and neck, liver or kidney cancer.

The J gene is TRBJ1-3, the V gene TRBV4-1; 7 bases fit TRBD1. This CDR3 region has 16 residues. The germline V gene has CDR1 MGHRA and CDR2 YSYEKL. V shed 5 bases and J 0 bases; nucleotides not matched to a gene: 7. CDR3 DNA sequence: TGCGCCAGCAGCAACCACAGGGGAAGCTCTGGAAACACCATATATTTT. Protein sequence: CASSNHRGSSGNTIYF.

The rearrangement uses TRBV2 and TRBJ2-3; 7 bases fit TRBD2. Unmatched junction bases numbered 1, after V lost 3 bases and J lost 1 base. This CDR3 contains 14 residues. Per the germline V gene, CDR1 is SNHLY and CDR2 is FYNNEI. The DNA for the CDR3 is TGTGCCAGCAGTGAGGGGGGGGGCACAGATACGCAGTATTTT. Translation gives CASSEGGGTDTQYF.

This chain joins TRBV18 and TRBJ1-4, with TRBD1 identical over 8 bases. Per germline, CDR1 KGHSH and CDR2 LQKENI. The V segment lost 1 base and the J segment 7 bases; nucleotides outside the gene matches: 8. There are 16 residues in the CDR3. As DNA, the CDR3 is TGTGCCAGCTCACCACTCTGGACAGGGTTGGGTGAAAAACTGTTTTTT. It is translated as CASSPLWTGLGEKLFF.

CDR3 DNA: TGTGCCAGCAACAACAGGGGGCCTAATGAAAAACTGTTTTTT. Protein product: CASNNRGPNEKLFF. The chain combines TRBV19 with TRBJ1-4; 9 nucleotides line up with TRBD1. With 9 bases clipped from V and 3 bases from J, the junction kept 5 bases outside the gene matches. This CDR3 is built from 14 residues. The germline V gene encodes CDR1 LNHDA and CDR2 SQIVND (reference sequence). Complete variable domain (other parts from reference TRBV19 and TRBJ1-4): DGGITQSPKYLFRKEGQNVTLSCEQNLNHDAMYWYRQDPGQGLRLIYYSQIVNDFQKGDIAEGYSVSREKKESFPLTVTSAQKNPTAFYLCASNNRGPNEKLFFGSGTQLSVL.

V and J are TRBV5-4 and TRBJ1-2; D ambiguous. V lost 1 base and J lost 8, with 12 bases in between. Per germline, CDR1 SGHNT and CDR2 YYREEE (reference sequence). There are 13 residues in the CDR3. CDR3 region: CASSLWARGGYTF. CDR3 bases: TGTGCCAGCAGCTTGTGGGCCCGAGGGGGCTACACCTTC.

This clone was seen a single time. The chain employs TRBV29-1 and TRBJ1-3; TRBD1 might be the D (6 bases). Germline V gene sequence: CDR1 SQVTM, CDR2 ANQGSEA. Trimming pared 7 bases from V and 2 bases from J, leaving 15 bases between. The CDR3 spans 14 residues. CDR3 coding DNA: TGCAGCGCCAGATTGACAGGTGCTGGAAACACCATATATTTT. Amino acids: CSARLTGAGNTIYF.

In DNA form, the CDR3 reads TGTGCCAGCAGTAAGGGGGGGAATGAGCAGTTCTTC. Translation: CASSKGGNEQFF. This rearrangement joins TRBV6-5 to TRBJ2-1; D is perhaps TRBD2 (7 bases). Per germline, CDR1 MNHEY and CDR2 SVGAGI. CDR3 size: 12 residues. V was cut by 5 bases and J by 7 bases, with 9 bases left in between.

This clone was observed a single time. This chain connects TRBV2 to TRBJ2-7; D is possibly TRBD1 (5 bases). Germline-derived CDR1 and CDR2 are SNHLY and FYNNEI. The ends were cut back, 6 bases at V and 0 bases at J, with 15 bases in the middle. CDR3 length: 15 residues. The CDR3, as DNA: TGTGCCAGCAGGATAGACAGCCTCAGCTCCTACGAGCAGTACTTC. Amino acid sequence: CASRIDSLSSYEQYF.

This clone was observed a single time. The chain is built from TRBV11-1 and TRBJ2-7; TRBD2 aligns across 7 bases. The CDR3 is made up of 15 amino acids. Germline V lookup: CDR1 SGHAT, CDR2 FQDESV (reference sequence). V lost 5 bases to trimming and J lost 2 bases; unmatched junction nucleotides: 9. The CDR3 DNA is TGTGCCAGCAGCCTAGAGGGAGGGAGGACCTACGAGCAGTACTTC. Residues: CASSLEGGRTYEQYF.

The V call is TRBV28, the J call TRBJ2-1; 11 bases fit TRBD2. The junction had 3 bases not matched to a gene; V was cut back by 1 base and J by 7 bases. The CDR3 consists of 15 residues. The germline V gene encodes CDR1 MDHEN and CDR2 SYDVKM. This CDR3 is CASSLSSGRRNEQFF. The CDR3 DNA follows: TGTGCCAGCAGTTTATCTAGCGGGAGGAGGAATGAGCAGTTCTTC.

The V call is TRBV19, the J call TRBJ1-6; 12 bases agree with TRBD1. This CDR3 comprises 16 residues. Looked up from germline, CDR1 is LNHDA and CDR2 is SQIVND (reference sequence). V shed 7 bases, J shed 6 bases, and the junction held 7 bases outside the gene matches. CDR3 DNA sequence: TGTGCCAGTACCGTGGGACAGGGGGCGCTTAATTCACCCCTCCACTTT. Residues: CASTVGQGALNSPLHF.

The chain links TRBV28 to TRBJ1-1; 7 bases are shared with TRBD1. The CDR3 has 15 amino acids. Per germline, CDR1 MDHEN and CDR2 SYDVKM. The J segment lost 0 bases and the V segment lost 2 bases, leaving 3 bases of the junction unmatched. CDR3 protein: CASSLAGGLNTEAFF. CDR3 nucleotide sequence: TGTGCCAGCAGTTTAGCAGGGGGGTTGAACACTGAAGCTTTCTTT.

The rearrangement uses TRBV5-1 and TRBJ2-2; D perhaps matches TRBD2 (6 bases). Trimming removed 9 bases from V and 4 bases from J, with 13 bases in between. The CDR3 has 13 amino acids. CDR1 SGHRS and CDR2 YFSETQ come from the germline V gene. Here the CDR3 DNA reads TGCGCCACCTCGGAGGGGCGCACCGGGGAGCTGTTTTTT. This translates into CATSEGRTGELFF.

The V gene is TRBV7-2, the J gene TRBJ2-1; unclear D gene. V lost 0 bases, J lost 6 bases, and 3 bases lay in between. This CDR3 is built from 12 residues. CDR1 is SGHTA and CDR2 is FQGNSA in the germline V gene. CDR3 region: CASSLARNEQFF. Written as DNA, the CDR3 is TGTGCCAGCAGCTTAGCGCGCAATGAGCAGTTCTTC.

The chain has TRBV5-1 and TRBJ1-2, with 7 bases matching TRBD1. Germline CDR1 and CDR2: SGHRS and YFSETQ. J lost 7 bases, V lost 4 bases, and 10 bases had no gene match. The CDR3 sequence is 14 residues long. CDR3 loop: CASSPDRSPRGYTF. DNA for the CDR3: TGCGCCAGCAGCCCGGACAGGTCACCCCGTGGCTACACCTTC.

The chain combines TRBV28 with TRBJ2-1; 11 bases map to TRBD2. The germline V gene has CDR1 MDHEN and CDR2 SYDVKM. CDR3 length: 19 amino acids. V shed 2 bases, J shed 5 bases, and the junction held 14 bases outside the gene matches. The DNA of the CDR3 is TGTGCCAGCAGTTTACTCACCTTTAGCGGGAGGGTATGGAACAATGAGCAGTTCTTC. This sequence encodes CASSLLTFSGRVWNNEQFF.

V and J are TRBV18 and TRBJ1-5; a weak D match, TRBD1 (6 bases). This CDR3 spans 13 amino acids. Trimming left V 3 bases short and J 4 bases short, with 7 bases between. CDR1 KGHSH and CDR2 LQKENI come from the germline V gene. CDR3 DNA: TGTGCCAGCTCACCTGACAGGAATCAGCCCCAGCATTTT. It codes for CASSPDRNQPQHF.

The chain joins TRBV28 to TRBJ1-2; TRBD1 might be the D (6 bases). This CDR3 has 12 residues. The V gene lost 7 bases and the J gene lost 2 bases, with 8 bases spanning the gap. Germline assignment: CDR1 MDHEN and CDR2 SYDVKM. Here the CDR3 DNA reads TGTGCCAGCACGACAGGAAACTATGGCTACACCTTC. This encodes CASTTGNYGYTF.